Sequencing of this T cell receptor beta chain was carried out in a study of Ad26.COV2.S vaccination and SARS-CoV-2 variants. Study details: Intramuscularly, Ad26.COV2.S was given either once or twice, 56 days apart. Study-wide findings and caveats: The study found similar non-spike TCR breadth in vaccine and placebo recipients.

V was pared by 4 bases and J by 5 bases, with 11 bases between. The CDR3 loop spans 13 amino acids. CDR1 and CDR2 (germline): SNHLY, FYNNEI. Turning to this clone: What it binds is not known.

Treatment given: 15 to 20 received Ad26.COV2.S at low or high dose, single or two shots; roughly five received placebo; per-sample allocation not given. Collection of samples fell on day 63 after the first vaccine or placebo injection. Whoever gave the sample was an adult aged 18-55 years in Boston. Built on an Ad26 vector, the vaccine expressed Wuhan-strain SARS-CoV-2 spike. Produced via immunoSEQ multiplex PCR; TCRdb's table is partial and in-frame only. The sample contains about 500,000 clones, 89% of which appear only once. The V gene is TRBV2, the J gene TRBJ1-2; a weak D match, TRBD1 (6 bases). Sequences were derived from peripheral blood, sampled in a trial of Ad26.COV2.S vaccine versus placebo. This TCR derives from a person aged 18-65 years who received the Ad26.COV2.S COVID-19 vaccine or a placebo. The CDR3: CASSGGQWYGYTF. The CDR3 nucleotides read TGTGCCAGCAGTGGGGGGCAGTGGTATGGCTACACCTTC.